A single sample is the source of the 25 T cell receptor beta chains below, sequenced in a study of tumor-infiltrating lymphocytes in primary liver carcinoma. A constant-region primer served to make TCR beta cDNA from about 500 ng total RNA. Investigators got TCR beta libraries out of three nested multiplex PCR rounds, done with slightly modified ARM-PCR. Running 9 to 11 cycles apiece, the first two PCR rounds relied on TRBV1-TRBV30 forward primers together with a C-beta reverse primer. TCRdb recomputed calls from the multiplex PCR reads with MiXCR, one row per CDR3 protein. Found here are 330,000 or so distinct CDR3 sequences, almost 65% of them singletons; the top ten hold roughly 6%. The study extracted blood RNA from unsorted whole blood and also extracted germline DNA. Sequencing input: peripheral blood. All receptors derive from a man between 40 and 49 years old with primary liver carcinoma and hepatitis B virus infection.

The chain uses TRBV11-3 and TRBJ2-1; 9 positions agree with TRBD2. The V segment lost 3 bases and the J segment 12 bases; nucleotides outside the gene matches: 18. The CDR3 has 17 residues. CDR1 and CDR2 from the germline V gene are SGHNT and YENEEA. The CDR3 is CASSLDPTEAGGHRQFF. In nucleotides, the CDR3 is TGTGCCAGCAGCTTGGACCCTACTGAGGCGGGAGGGCACAGGCAGTTCTTC.

A word on this clonotype: The junction departs from germline at one end; a sequencing error may be responsible. This chain links TRBV14 with TRBJ2-2; D is unclear. This CDR3 contains 16 residues. Germline CDR1 reads SGHDN; CDR2 reads FVKESK. Here the CDR3 reads CAGSQDQRRSTGELFF. For the CDR3, the DNA is TGTGCCGGCAGCCAAGATCAGAGAAGGTCCACCGGGGAGCTGTTTTTT.

Of note for this clonotype: A much larger clone lies a single base off, so this may be a read error. The chain joins TRBV29-1 to TRBJ2-1; 9 bases are shared with TRBD1. Germline CDR1 is SQVTM and CDR2 is ANQGSEA. The CDR3 length is 14 residues. The CDR3 DNA reads TGCAGCGTTAGGGACAGGGACACTTACAATGAGGAGTTCTTC. As protein: CSVRDRDTYNEEFF.

With respect to this clonotype: The CDR3 end shows no conserved phenylalanine or tryptophan, and so a read error is likely. The rearrangement joins TRBV11-1 to TRBJ2-7; D is unresolved. The CDR3 covers 14 residues. The V gene lost 5 bases and the J gene lost 3 bases, with 14 bases spanning the gap. From germline, CDR1 is SGHAT and CDR2 FQDESV (reference sequence). CDR3 protein: CASSPSGLGYEQYL. The DNA of the CDR3 is TGTGCCAGCAGCCCCTCCGGGTTGGGCTACGAGCAGTACCTC.

This clonotype appeared a few times. The chain couples TRBV13 to TRBJ2-7; no reliable D call. V shed 0 bases and J shed 3 bases, with 9 bases lying between them. CDR3 length equals 14 residues. Germline assignment: CDR1 PRHDT and CDR2 FYEKMQ (reference sequence). The CDR3 coding sequence is TGTGCCAGCAGCTTAGGCCGATCGGGCTACGAGCAGTACTTC. The encoded protein is CASSLGRSGYEQYF.

There are many counts of this clonotype. The rearrangement links TRBV11-3 to TRBJ2-1, with D uncertain. Germline V CDR1 and CDR2: SGHNT, YENEEA. CDR3 length: 15 residues. V was pared by 1 base and J by 4 bases, with 11 bases between. In DNA form, the CDR3 reads TGTGCCAGCAGCTTAGCGGCCCCCGGTTACAATGAGCAGTTCTTC. This gives the protein CASSLAAPGYNEQFF.

This clonotype was counted only a few times. V usage is TRBV6-1 and J usage is TRBJ2-3; 7 nucleotides align to TRBD1. Germline V gene lookup returns CDR1 MNHNS and CDR2 SASEGT. V shed 5 bases, J shed 4 bases, and the junction held 15 bases outside the gene matches. The CDR3 is 17 residues long. The chain's CDR3 is CASSTRTGLSLPDTQYF. The CDR3, as DNA: TGTGCCAGCAGTACCCGGACAGGCCTGAGCCTGCCAGATACGCAGTATTTT.

A word on this clonotype: This sequence may be a read error, since a much larger clone differs from it by one base. This chain's CDR3 is CASSRGKGIGDEQFF. In DNA form, the CDR3 reads TGCGCCAGCAGCCGCGGGAAAGGGATTGGAGATGAGCAGTTCTTC. V gene TRBV4-1 combines with J gene TRBJ2-1; tentatively, D is TRBD2 (6 bases). CDR1 MGHRA and CDR2 YSYEKL come from the germline V gene. V was trimmed by 4 bases and J by 8 bases, leaving 18 bases between them. This CDR3 has 15 residues.

The chain links TRBV4-1 to TRBJ2-1; 8 positions agree with TRBD2. This CDR3 is 15 amino acids long. Unmatched junction bases numbered 10, after V lost 4 bases and J lost 8 bases. Per the germline V gene, CDR1 is MGHRA and CDR2 is YSYEKL. The CDR3, as DNA: TGCGCCAGCAGCCGCGGGACTAGGGAACACCATGAGCAGTTCTTC. This sequence encodes CASSRGTREHHEQFF.

This clonotype was seen a handful of times. This chain uses TRBV7-9 with TRBJ2-3; 7 nucleotides agree with TRBD2. Germline loops: CDR1 SEHNR, CDR2 FQNEAQ (reference sequence). CDR3 length equals 15 residues. Unmatched junction bases numbered 5, after V lost 2 bases and J lost 3 bases. As DNA, the CDR3 is TGTGCCAGCAGCTTAACCACTAGCGTAACAGATACGCAGTATTTT. Translated: CASSLTTSVTDTQYF. The full variable domain, its missing parts supplied by reference TRBV7-9 and TRBJ2-3, is DTGVSQNPRHKITKRGQNVTFRCDPISEHNRLYWYRQTLGQGPEFLTYFQNEAQLEKSRLLSDRFSAERPKGSFSTLEIQRTEQGDSAMYLCASSLTTSVTDTQYFGPGTRLTVL.

In this sample, this clonotype turned up once. This sequence joins TRBV12-5 and TRBJ2-3, with D perhaps given as TRBD1 or TRBD2 (5 bases each). This CDR3 has 15 residues. Trimming removed 6 bases from V and 1 base from J, with 14 bases in between. The germline V gene has CDR1 LGHNT and CDR2 FRNRAP. In nucleotides, the CDR3 is TGTGCTAGTGGGTTCGGGACGCCTGGCACAGATACGCAGTATTTT. Its translation is CASGFGTPGTDTQYF.

The chain employs TRBV4-1 and TRBJ2-1, with 7 bases fitting TRBD1. The CDR3 spans 17 residues. Per germline, CDR1 MGHRA and CDR2 YSYEKL. The V and J ends lost 4 bases and 0 bases, in that order; junction bases with no gene match: 9. In nucleotides, the CDR3 is TGCGCCAGCAGCCGGAGCGGAACAGGGGTCTCCTACAATGAGCAGTTCTTC. This codes for CASSRSGTGVSYNEQFF.

This clonotype was found a few times. One junction end disagrees with the germline gene, perhaps due to a read error. The gene calls are TRBV11-2 and TRBJ2-5; TRBD2 agrees at 11 bases. Germline lookup yields CDR1 SGHAT and CDR2 FQNNGV. CDR3 size: 15 residues. CDR3 nucleotide sequence: TGTGTCAGCAGCTCGGCCGGGACTAGCGGAGAGACCCAGTATTTC. It codes for CVSSSAGTSGETQYF. The entire variable domain, with the rest obtained from reference TRBV11-2 and TRBJ2-5, is as follows: EAGVAQSPRYKIIEKRQSVAFWCNPISGHATLYWYQQILGQGPKLLIQFQNNGVVDDSQLPKDRFSAERLKGVDSTLKIQPAKLEDSAVYLCVSSSAGTSGETQYFGPGTRLLVL.

CDR3 sequence reads: CAISETFTDTQYF. The CDR3 region has the DNA TGTGCCATCAGTGAGACCTTCACAGATACGCAGTATTTT. The chain has TRBV10-3 and TRBJ2-3; no definite D call. This CDR3 has 13 amino acids. V was shortened by 2 bases and J by 2 bases, with 5 bases between the two germline ends. Looked up from germline, CDR1 is ENHRY and CDR2 is SYGVKD.

This chain connects TRBV24-1 to TRBJ1-5, with a tentative D call TRBD1 (5 bases). V lost 5 bases and J lost 3, with 10 bases in between. CDR3 length: 14 amino acids. Germline V gene sequence: CDR1 KGHDR, CDR2 SFDVKD. This CDR3 is CATSVGAHNQPQHF. CDR3 coding DNA: TGTGCCACCAGTGTAGGGGCCCACAATCAGCCCCAGCATTTT.

There are many counts of this clonotype. Mismatch with germline at one junction end may stem from a read error. The chain has TRBV5-1 and TRBJ2-5; 8 nucleotides agree with TRBD1. This CDR3 has 14 amino acids. From germline, CDR1 is SGHRS and CDR2 YFSETQ. The CDR3 DNA is TGTGCCAGCAGTAGAGACAGGGGACAAGAGACCCAGTACTTC. Amino acid sequence: CASSRDRGQETQYF.

Many counts were recorded for this clonotype. The genes are TRBV13 and TRBJ2-1, with D uncertain. The V end was cut by 5 bases, the J end by 9 bases, with 11 bases between. Germline V CDR1 and CDR2: PRHDT, FYEKMQ (reference sequence). The CDR3 contains 12 residues. CDR3 region: CASSHNLVEQFF. The CDR3 DNA reads as TGTGCCAGCAGCCATAATCTCGTTGAGCAGTTCTTC.

V and J are TRBV11-2 and TRBJ2-7, with 8 bases identical to TRBD2. The trim removed 5 bases at V and 3 bases at J, leaving 24 bases unmatched. The V gene's germline CDR1 is SGHAT and CDR2 FQNNGV. This CDR3 has 20 amino acids. CDR3 sequence reads: CASSHISTTYLSGADYEQYF. The CDR3 DNA reads as TGTGCCAGCAGCCACATCTCCACGACATATCTTAGCGGGGCTGACTACGAGCAGTACTTC.

About this clonotype itself: A much larger clone differs from this one at a single base, so this may be a read error. The V gene is TRBV4-1, the J gene TRBJ1-2, with D perhaps TRBD1 (5 bases). CDR3 length: 14 residues. CDR1 is MGHRA, CDR2 YSYEKL, per germline. V lost 3 bases to trimming and J lost 12 bases, with 20 bases between them. The CDR3 DNA is TGCGCCAGCAGCCACCAGGGAAATAGTTGGGGCCACACCTTC. Translation gives CASSHQGNSWGHTF.

On this clonotype: Given the absence of the conserved phenylalanine or tryptophan at the CDR3 end, a read error is likely. V is TRBV6-1 and J is TRBJ2-7; D unresolved. The CDR3 spans 12 residues. Germline lookup yields CDR1 MNHNS and CDR2 SASEGT. The V gene lost 2 bases and the J gene lost 8 bases, with 10 bases spanning the gap. The CDR3 nucleotides read TGTGCCAGCAGTGAATCCGGTTACAAGCAGTACTTA. Translation: CASSESGYKQYL.

With regard to this clonotype: A much larger clone lies a single base off, so this may be a read error. Here the CDR3 omits its conserved ending phenylalanine or tryptophan, so a read error is the likely source. The chain is built from TRBV4-2 and TRBJ1-5; possible D gene TRBD1, 5 bases. This CDR3 is 14 amino acids long. Trimming removed 5 bases at V and 3 bases at J, with 11 bases between. The germline gives CDR1 LGHNA, CDR2 YNFKEQ. CDR3 sequence (DNA): TGTGCCAGCAGCAAAGGGGAGACCAATCAGCCCCAGCATTAT. It is translated as CASSKGETNQPQHY.

There are a few counts of this clonotype. The chain carries TRBV28 and TRBJ2-5; tentatively, D is TRBD2 (6 bases). The V and J ends lost 4 bases and 5 bases respectively, with 14 bases between them. The CDR3 consists of 14 residues. Germline values: CDR1 MDHEN, CDR2 SYDVKM. The CDR3 reads CASSWLGEVETQYF. CDR3 in DNA: TGTGCCAGCAGTTGGTTGGGGGAGGTGGAGACCCAGTACTTC. The variable domain in full, completed from reference TRBV28 and TRBJ2-5, reads DVKVTQSSRYLVKRTGEKVFLECVQDMDHENMFWYRQDPGLGLRLIYFSYDVKMKEKGDIPEGYSVSREKKERFSLILESASTNQTSMYLCASSWLGEVETQYFGPGTRLLVL.

With regard to this clonotype: This may be a read error: a much more frequent sequence differs by one nucleotide. The chain has TRBV5-6 and TRBJ2-5; 7 positions match TRBD1. Germline V lookup: CDR1 SGHDT, CDR2 YYEEEE. This CDR3 is 14 amino acids long. V shed 4 bases and J 5 bases; nucleotides not matched to a gene: 8. Here the CDR3 DNA reads TGTGCCAGCAGCGGTGGGACAGCTCGGGAGACCCAGTACTTC. Its translation is CASSGGTARETQYF.

This clonotype is medium-sized (0.01 to 0.1%) in the sample. The chain joins TRBV11-2 to TRBJ2-2; the D is unclear. Trimming removed 2 bases at V and 0 bases at J, with 7 bases between. Germline V CDR1 and CDR2: SGHAT, FQNNGV. The CDR3 has 15 residues. For the CDR3, the DNA is TGTGCCAGCAGCTTATTGTTTGCGAACACCGGGGAGCTGTTTTTT. This translates into CASSLLFANTGELFF.

This chain links TRBV5-6 with TRBJ2-4; D perhaps matches TRBD2 (6 bases). V was pared by 5 bases and J by 11 bases, with 23 bases between. The CDR3 is 15 residues long. CDR1 and CDR2 (germline): SGHDT, YYEEEE. The CDR3 region is CASSRELMGRNVQYF. CDR3 sequence (DNA): TGTGCCAGCAGTCGGGAACTAATGGGGAGGAACGTTCAGTACTTC.